The rows below give T cell receptor beta chains drawn from one sample of a study of human T cells and chemical hapten exposure. From the RACE reads, TCRdb called clonotypes with MiXCR, one entry per CDR3 protein. The table has roughly 82,000 distinct CDR3 sequences, approximately 12% seen once. Sequenced material: whole blood, taken in connection with sensitization to the hapten diphenylcyclopropenone (DPC). The receptors come from a woman aged 55-69 years with alopecia areata. Some clones in this sample may be carry-over from other donors' samples. Both conserved end residues are part of each CDR3. The order of the fields is clone size, CDR3 length, D gene, V gene, J gene, CDR3 protein, CDR3 DNA. D genes are given only for firm matches. Part of the rows lack a size; the others show once, few, many or a class for expanded clones.

>many|14|TRBD1|TRBV10-3|TRBJ1-1
CAISGGQGATEAFF
TGTGCCATCAGTGGGGGACAGGGGGCTACTGAAGCTTTCTTT
>many|15|TRBD2|TRBV2|TRBJ2-3
CASNPSSGGADTQYF
TGTGCCAGCAACCCCTCTAGCGGGGGGGCAGATACGCAGTATTTT
>many|13|NA|TRBV6-5|TRBJ1-1
CASSYSRNTEAFF
TGTGCCAGCAGTTACTCGAGGAACACTGAAGCTTTCTTT
>few|13|NA|TRBV29-1|TRBJ1-5
CSAGRGQGQPQHF
TGCAGCGCAGGAAGAGGGCAGGGTCAGCCCCAGCATTTT
>many|13|NA|TRBV18|TRBJ1-6
CASSPGADSPLHF
TGTGCCAGCTCACCAGGGGCGGATTCACCCCTCCACTTT
>few|18|NA|TRBV10-2|TRBJ1-5
CASSRSIDWATRYQPQHF
TGCGCCAGCAGTAGGTCCATCGATTGGGCAACGCGCTATCAGCCCCAGCATTTT
>many|14|TRBD1|TRBV2|TRBJ1-1
CARGDSHMNTEAFF
TGTGCCAGGGGGGACAGTCACATGAACACTGAAGCTTTCTTT
>NA|13|TRBD1|TRBV30|TRBJ2-7
CAWNPGGTYEQYF
TGTGCCTGGAATCCAGGGGGCACCTACGAGCAGTACTTC
>many|11|NA|TRBV10-3|TRBJ2-3
CAIRVGPKEYF
TGTGCCATCAGGGTAGGGCCAAAGGAGTATTTT
>NA|15|TRBD1|TRBV9|TRBJ2-7
CASSQGQGAPYEQYF
TGTGCCAGCAGCCAAGGACAGGGGGCACCCTACGAGCAGTACTTC
>many|15|NA|TRBV30|TRBJ1-1
CAWSPGWGRLIEAFF
TGTGCCTGGAGCCCCGGTTGGGGGAGACTTATTGAAGCTTTCTTT
>NA|14|TRBD2|TRBV12-3/TRBV12-4|TRBJ2-1
CASSFGGGASEQFF
TGTGCCAGCAGTTTCGGCGGGGGGGCTAGTGAGCAGTTCTTC
>many|16|TRBD2|TRBV27|TRBJ2-2
CASSSFQRGDTGELFF
TGTGCCAGCAGTTCTTTCCAGCGGGGGGACACCGGGGAGCTGTTTTTT
>many|12|NA|TRBV29-1|TRBJ1-5
CSVGEFNQPQHF
TGCAGCGTTGGGGAATTCAATCAGCCCCAGCATTTT
>many|13|NA|TRBV11-2|TRBJ2-2
CASTPGVAGELFF
TGTGCCAGCACCCCAGGGGTAGCCGGGGAGCTGTTTTTT
>few|15|NA|TRBV20-1|TRBJ1-1
CSANHPIRSNTEAFF
TGCAGTGCTAACCACCCCATTCGATCGAACACTGAAGCTTTCTTT